The 30 T cell receptor beta chains in this list originate from one sample, sequenced in a study of neurological immune-mediated disorders. TCRdb reprocessed the 5' RACE reads with MiXCR, giving one entry per CDR3 protein. The sample carries some 46,000 distinct CDR3 sequences, 10% recorded once. Material: PBMCs. These receptors all stem from a man aged 70-80 years with HTLV-1-associated myelopathy (HAM/TSP).

J is TRBJ2-1 and V is TRBV2; TRBD2 aligns across 13 bases. The CDR3 totals 16 residues. The germline V gene encodes CDR1 SNHLY and CDR2 FYNNEI. V gave up 6 bases and J gave up 8 bases; unmatched junction bases: 10. CDR3 in DNA: TGTGCCAGCAGGCCTCGACTAGCGGGAGGTTGTTATGAGCAGTTCTTC. Amino acid sequence: CASRPRLAGGCYEQFF. The full variable domain, completed using reference TRBV2 and TRBJ2-1, is EPEVTQTPSHQVTQMGQEVILRCVPISNHLYFYWYRQILGQKVEFLVSFYNNEISEKSEIFDDQFSVERPDGSNFTLKIRSTKLEDSAMYFCASRPRLAGGCYEQFFGPGTRLTVL.

This clonotype was found many times. The gene calls are TRBV7-2 and TRBJ2-4; 8 nucleotides line up with TRBD2. With V trimmed by 5 bases and J by 7 bases, 1 base remained unmatched. From germline, CDR1 is SGHTA and CDR2 FQGNSA. This CDR3 has 12 residues. CDR3 loop: CASSRLANIQYF. The CDR3 nucleotides are TGTGCCAGCAGCCGACTAGCGAACATTCAGTACTTC. Together with reference TRBV7-2 and TRBJ2-4, the CDR3 gives the full variable domain: GAGVSQSPSNKVTEKGKDVELRCDPISGHTALYWYRQSLGQGLEFLIYFQGNSAPDKSGLPSDRFSAERTGGSVSTLTIQRTQQEDSAVYLCASSRLANIQYFGAGTRLSVL.

This clonotype was seen many times. This chain uses TRBV20-1 with TRBJ2-3; 7 bases agree with TRBD2. The CDR3 length is 15 residues. With 5 bases clipped from V and 3 bases from J, the junction kept 11 bases outside the gene matches. Germline-derived CDR1 and CDR2 are DFQATT and SNEGSKA (reference sequence). CDR3 DNA sequence: TGCAGTGCTGGGGGGGGAACAGCGGTTACAGATACGCAGTATTTT. Translating gives CSAGGGTAVTDTQYF.

This clonotype was detected only a few times. Being one base from a much bigger clone, this may be a read error. For the CDR3, the DNA is TGTGCCAGCAGCTTATCAATCAGGGACTATGGCTACACCTTC. This translates into CASSLSIRDYGYTF. The chain is built from TRBV7-6 and TRBJ1-2; weak D call: TRBD1 (5 bases). The germline CDR1 and CDR2 sequences are SGHVS and FNYEAQ. The CDR3 length is 14 residues. Trimming removed 2 bases at V and 3 bases at J, with 10 bases between.

There are many counts of this clonotype. The chain combines TRBV4-3 with TRBJ2-7, with D perhaps given as TRBD1 or TRBD2 (5 bases each). V was trimmed by 0 bases and J by 0 bases, leaving 9 bases between them. Germline V CDR1 and CDR2: LGHNA, YSLEER. This CDR3 comprises 15 residues. The CDR3 is CASSQDWDPSYEQYF. The CDR3 region has the DNA TGCGCCAGCAGCCAAGATTGGGACCCCTCCTACGAGCAGTACTTC.

This clonotype appeared many times. The gene calls are TRBV5-6 and TRBJ2-5; perhaps TRBD2 as D (7 bases). V lost 1 base, J lost 4 bases, and 14 bases lay in between. CDR1 and CDR2 from the germline V gene are SGHDT and YYEEEE. This CDR3 has 15 amino acids. The CDR3 protein is CASSLSEGGRETQYF. For the CDR3, the DNA is TGTGCCAGCAGCTTGTCAGAGGGGGGGAGAGAGACCCAGTACTTC.

A note on this clonotype: Mismatch with germline at one junction end may stem from a read error. The gene calls are TRBV7-9 and TRBJ2-7; 11 positions agree with TRBD2. The CDR3 is 15 amino acids. Germline values: CDR1 SEHNR, CDR2 FQNEAQ (reference sequence). The CDR3 reads CVSSPTSGGTYEQYF. CDR3 in DNA: TGTGTCAGCAGTCCAACTAGCGGGGGAACCTACGAGCAGTACTTC.

This clonotype occurred many times. The V call is TRBV7-9, the J call TRBJ1-5; unclear D gene. Germline V CDR1 and CDR2: SEHNR, FQNEAQ (reference sequence). V was pared by 1 base and J by 5 bases, with 9 bases between. The CDR3 extends over 14 amino acids. DNA for the CDR3: TGTGCCAGCAGCTTAGGGTGGGGTGATCAGCCCCAGCATTTT. Protein sequence: CASSLGWGDQPQHF.

This clonotype occurred many times. This chain joins TRBV29-1 and TRBJ2-2; 11 bases align to TRBD2. There are 15 residues in the CDR3. Germline V CDR1 and CDR2: SQVTM, ANQGSEA. V shed 7 bases, J shed 4 bases, and the junction held 8 bases outside the gene matches. CDR3 in amino acids: CSAEGTSGLTGELFF. CDR3 nucleotide sequence: TGCAGCGCCGAGGGGACTAGCGGACTCACCGGGGAGCTGTTTTTT.

This clonotype was counted at least ten times. This sequence joins TRBV6-1 and TRBJ2-5; weak D call: TRBD1 (6 bases). This CDR3 contains 15 residues. Trimming removed 0 bases at V and 3 bases at J, with 11 bases between. The germline V gene has CDR1 MNHNS and CDR2 SASEGT. The chain's CDR3 is CASSEAGGIKETQYF. In DNA, the CDR3 is TGTGCCAGCAGTGAAGCAGGGGGAATCAAAGAGACCCAGTACTTC.

The chain combines TRBV5-1 with TRBJ2-7, with 7 bases matching TRBD1. Trimming took 4 bases from V and 4 from J; bases not matched to a gene: 8. This CDR3 is built from 14 residues. Germline loops: CDR1 SGHRS, CDR2 YFSETQ. The CDR3 protein is CASSPTTGNYEQYF. CDR3 nucleotide sequence: TGCGCCAGCAGCCCTACGACAGGGAATTACGAGCAGTACTTC.

At least ten counts were recorded for this clonotype. The chain has TRBV6-5 and TRBJ2-7; 8 nucleotides match TRBD1. V shed 6 bases and J 0 bases; nucleotides not matched to a gene: 7. The CDR3 is 15 residues long. Germline CDR1 and CDR2: MNHEY and SVGAGI. The CDR3 DNA sequence: TGTGCCAGCAGACACGACAGGGGCGACTCCTACGAGCAGTACTTC. Amino acid sequence: CASRHDRGDSYEQYF.

The table lists this clonotype with many counts. The chain couples TRBV15 to TRBJ1-1; 7 positions agree with TRBD1. After removal of 2 bases from V and 4 bases from J, the junction contained 4 bases not matched to a gene. The CDR3 covers 14 residues. CDR1 LNHNV and CDR2 YYDKDF come from the germline V gene (reference sequence). CDR3 DNA sequence: TGTGCCACCAGCAGACGACGGGACAGCACTGAAGCTTTCTTT. The encoded protein is CATSRRRDSTEAFF.

This clonotype was counted many times. The J gene is TRBJ2-7, the V gene TRBV5-1, with D possibly being TRBD2 (6 bases). Germline V CDR1 and CDR2: SGHRS, YFSETQ. The CDR3 loop spans 14 amino acids. Trimming stripped 1 base from V and 1 base from J, with 9 bases between. The CDR3 DNA sequence: TGCGCCAGCAGCTTGCAGGAGGGATCCTACGAGCAGTACTTC. This codes for CASSLQEGSYEQYF.

This sequence joins TRBV5-6 and TRBJ2-1; TRBD2 aligns across 15 bases. The CDR3 has 15 residues. V trimming: 4 bases; J trimming: 9 bases; junction bases outside the gene matches: 5. The germline V gene encodes CDR1 SGHDT and CDR2 YYEEEE. The CDR3 coding sequence is TGTGCCAGCAGCCCGGGACTAGCGGGAGGAGGTGAGCAGTTCTTC. Translated: CASSPGLAGGGEQFF.

This clonotype appeared many times. The chain links TRBV20-1 to TRBJ2-1; 9 bases are a match to TRBD2. The CDR3 covers 17 residues. J lost 3 bases, V lost 0 bases, and 9 bases had no gene match. Germline V gives CDR1 DFQATT, CDR2 SNEGSKA (reference sequence). The CDR3 DNA reads as TGCAGTGCTAGAGATGCTGAGACTAGCGGCATCTACAATGAGCAGTTCTTC. Translating it yields CSARDAETSGIYNEQFF.

This clonotype was counted at least ten times. J is TRBJ2-7 and V is TRBV9; D remains ambiguous. The germline V gene has CDR1 SGDLS and CDR2 YYNGEE. This CDR3 spans 15 amino acids. V lost 0 bases and J lost 3, with 13 bases in between. The CDR3 DNA is TGTGCCAGCAGCGTAGCCGCTAACCGCGGCTACGAGCAGTACTTC. It is translated as CASSVAANRGYEQYF.

The sample holds many counts of this clonotype. J is TRBJ2-5 and V is TRBV4-3; D is ambiguous. The germline V and J ends were trimmed by 4 bases and 4 bases, with 13 bases remaining between them. The CDR3 length is 14 residues. Germline V lookup: CDR1 LGHNA, CDR2 YSLEER. CDR3 in amino acids: CASSPRSRGETQYF. The CDR3 DNA follows: TGCGCCAGCAGCCCACGCAGCCGAGGAGAGACCCAGTACTTC.

This clonotype was recorded many times. The CDR3 bases are TGTGCCAGCAGCCAAGTGACCAGGGGTGACACTGAAGCTTTCTTT. This codes for CASSQVTRGDTEAFF. This chain joins TRBV4-2 and TRBJ1-1; D is possibly TRBD1 (6 bases). Germline loops: CDR1 LGHNA, CDR2 YNFKEQ. V shed 1 base and J shed 3 bases, with 12 bases lying between them. The CDR3 runs to 15 residues.

The chain has TRBV5-1 and TRBJ2-6; D not resolved. Germline V gene data show CDR1 as SGHRS and CDR2 as YFSETQ. The ends were cut back, 3 bases at V and 0 bases at J, with 16 bases in the middle. This CDR3 spans 18 amino acids. CDR3 sequence (DNA): TGCGCCAGCAGCTATCTCCGTTCATCAAGCTCTGGGGCCAACGTCCTGACTTTC. It specifies CASSYLRSSSSGANVLTF. The full variable domain, its missing parts supplied by reference TRBV5-1 and TRBJ2-6, is KAGVTQTPRYLIKTRGQQVTLSCSPISGHRSVSWYQQTPGQGLQFLFEYFSETQRNKGNFPGRFSGRQFSNSRSEMNVSTLELGDSALYLCASSYLRSSSSGANVLTFGAGSRLTVL.

For the CDR3, the DNA is TGCAGTGCTAGCGACTCCGGGACAGGGAATGGAGGGGAGCAGTTCTTC. This encodes CSASDSGTGNGGEQFF. This chain connects TRBV20-1 to TRBJ2-1; 9 nucleotides agree with TRBD1. The CDR3 is 16 amino acids. V trimming: 3 bases; J trimming: 10 bases; junction bases outside the gene matches: 16. The germline gives CDR1 DFQATT, CDR2 SNEGSKA (reference sequence).

In this sample, this clonotype turned up many times. V gene TRBV5-6 combines with J gene TRBJ2-2, with 8 bases identical to TRBD2. V gave up 4 bases and J gave up 3 bases; unmatched junction bases: 5. Per germline, CDR1 SGHDT and CDR2 YYEEEE. The CDR3 is made up of 15 amino acids. The CDR3 is CASSPTSGYTGELFF. CDR3 sequence (DNA): TGTGCCAGCAGCCCCACTAGCGGTTACACCGGGGAGCTGTTTTTT.

This clonotype was recorded many times. The chain has TRBV20-1 and TRBJ2-7; TRBD2 aligns across 7 bases. This CDR3 contains 14 residues. V lost 3 bases to trimming and J lost 4 bases; unmatched junction nucleotides: 9. The V gene's germline CDR1 is DFQATT and CDR2 SNEGSKA (reference sequence). CDR3 in DNA: TGCAGTGCTAGTACGCCTAGCGGACAATACGAGCAGTACTTC. Residues: CSASTPSGQYEQYF.

This clonotype occurred a few times. This may stem from a read error, because a much larger clone lies one nucleotide away. The rearrangement links TRBV5-1 to TRBJ1-6; D is uncertain. Trimming took 4 bases from V and 9 from J, leaving 14 bases between them. Looked up from germline, CDR1 is SGHRS and CDR2 is YFSETQ. The CDR3 sequence is 14 residues long. The CDR3 DNA sequence: TGCGCCAGCAGCGACGACGGATACTTTTCACCCCTCCACTTT. Translating gives CASSDDGYFSPLHF.

The V call is TRBV5-1, the J call TRBJ1-4; a possible D gene is TRBD1 (5 bases). The V end was cut by 0 bases, the J end by 7 bases, with 10 bases between. This CDR3 has 14 amino acids. The germline CDR1 and CDR2 sequences are SGHRS and YFSETQ. CDR3 sequence (DNA): TGCGCCAGCAGCTTGGGAGGGACCCGTGAAAAACTGTTTTTT. Translated, it gives CASSLGGTREKLFF. The whole variable domain, filled in from reference TRBV5-1 and TRBJ1-4, reads KAGVTQTPRYLIKTRGQQVTLSCSPISGHRSVSWYQQTPGQGLQFLFEYFSETQRNKGNFPGRFSGRQFSNSRSEMNVSTLELGDSALYLCASSLGGTREKLFFGSGTQLSVL.

This clonotype was seen ten or more times. The chain recombines TRBV14 with TRBJ2-1; D not certain. V lost 1 base and J lost 7, with 5 bases in between. The CDR3 has 12 amino acids. Germline CDR1 is SGHDN and CDR2 is FVKESK. The CDR3 DNA follows: TGTGCCAGCAGCCAAGCGATTAATGAGCAGTTCTTC. Translating it yields CASSQAINEQFF.

This clonotype was found many times. V and J are TRBV10-3 and TRBJ2-6; D call uncertain. The germline V gene has CDR1 ENHRY and CDR2 SYGVKD. Trimming removed 10 bases from V and 0 bases from J, with 10 bases in between. The CDR3 spans 14 residues. This chain's CDR3 is CATIERSGANVLTF. The DNA for the CDR3 is TGTGCCACCATTGAACGCTCTGGGGCCAACGTCCTGACTTTC.

The sample holds many counts of this clonotype. The chain is built from TRBV7-2 and TRBJ2-4; possible D gene TRBD2, 6 bases. The germline V gene encodes CDR1 SGHTA and CDR2 FQGNSA. The V gene lost 1 base and the J gene lost 6 bases, with 10 bases spanning the gap. The CDR3 consists of 14 residues. CDR3 DNA sequence: TGTGCCAGCAGCTTAGTGGGAGGTGGAAACATTCAGTACTTC. This translates into CASSLVGGGNIQYF.

This sequence joins TRBV7-8 and TRBJ2-7; 7 nucleotides match TRBD1. Trimming took 6 bases from V and 6 from J; bases not matched to a gene: 8. CDR3 length: 13 residues. CDR1 SGHVS and CDR2 FQNEAQ come from the germline V gene. The CDR3 region has the DNA TGTGCCAGCAGACCGGGACAGTCTTCCGAGCAGTACTTC. Translation gives CASRPGQSSEQYF.

This clonotype was counted at least ten times. The V call is TRBV12-3 or TRBV12-4, the J call TRBJ2-2, with TRBD2 matching 7 bases. This CDR3 has 14 amino acids. J gave up 0 bases and V 5 bases, and 0 bases lay outside the gene matches. Here the CDR3 DNA reads TGTGCCAGCAGTCGGGAGGCGAACACCGGGGAGCTGTTTTTT. Protein product: CASSREANTGELFF.